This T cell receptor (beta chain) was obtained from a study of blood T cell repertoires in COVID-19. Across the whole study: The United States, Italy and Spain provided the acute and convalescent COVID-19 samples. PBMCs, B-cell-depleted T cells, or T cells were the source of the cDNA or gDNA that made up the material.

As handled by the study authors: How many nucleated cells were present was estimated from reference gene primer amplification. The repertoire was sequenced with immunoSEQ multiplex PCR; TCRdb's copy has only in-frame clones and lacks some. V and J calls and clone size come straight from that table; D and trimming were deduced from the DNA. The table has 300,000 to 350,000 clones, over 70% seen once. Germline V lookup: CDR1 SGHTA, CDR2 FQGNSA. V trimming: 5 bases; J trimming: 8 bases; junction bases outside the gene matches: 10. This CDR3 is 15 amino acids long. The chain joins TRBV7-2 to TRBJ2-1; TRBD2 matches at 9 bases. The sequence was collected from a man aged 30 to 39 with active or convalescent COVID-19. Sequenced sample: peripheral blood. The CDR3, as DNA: TGTGCCAGCAGCGCGACTAGCGGAGGTGGGTATGAGCAGTTCTTC. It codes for CASSATSGGGYEQFF.